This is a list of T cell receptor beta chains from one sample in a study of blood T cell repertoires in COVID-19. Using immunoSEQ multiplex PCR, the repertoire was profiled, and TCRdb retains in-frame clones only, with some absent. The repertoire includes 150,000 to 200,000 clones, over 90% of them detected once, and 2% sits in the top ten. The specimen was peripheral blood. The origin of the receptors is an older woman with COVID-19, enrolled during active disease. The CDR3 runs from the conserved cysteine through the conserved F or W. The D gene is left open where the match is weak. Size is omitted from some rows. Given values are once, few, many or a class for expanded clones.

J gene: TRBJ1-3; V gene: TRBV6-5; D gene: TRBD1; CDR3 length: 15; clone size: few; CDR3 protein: CASSSYTGAGNTIYF; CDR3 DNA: TGTGCCAGCAGTTCCTATACAGGGGCTGGAAACACCATATATTTT
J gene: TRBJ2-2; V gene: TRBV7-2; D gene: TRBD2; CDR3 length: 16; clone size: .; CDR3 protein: CASSFSGGVGTGELFF; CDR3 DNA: TGTGCCAGCAGCTTCTCCGGGGGGGTGGGAACCGGGGAGCTGTTTTTT
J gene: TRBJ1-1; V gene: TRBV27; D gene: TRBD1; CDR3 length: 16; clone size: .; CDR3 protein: CASSPRRDRGWTEAFF; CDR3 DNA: TGTGCCAGCAGCCCGCGACGGGACAGGGGGTGGACTGAAGCTTTCTTT
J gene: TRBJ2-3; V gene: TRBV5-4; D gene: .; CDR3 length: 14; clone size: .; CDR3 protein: CASSLGRSTDTQYF; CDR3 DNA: TGTGCCAGCAGCTTGGGCAGGTCCACAGATACGCAGTATTTT
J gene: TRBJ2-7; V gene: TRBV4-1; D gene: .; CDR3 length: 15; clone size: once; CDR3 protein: CASSQDNVAEYEQYF; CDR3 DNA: TGCGCCAGCAGCCAAGATAACGTCGCAGAATACGAGCAGTACTTC
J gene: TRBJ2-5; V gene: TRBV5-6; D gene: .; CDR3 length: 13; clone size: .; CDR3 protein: CASSSAHSETQYF; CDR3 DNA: TGTGCCAGCAGCTCCGCTCACTCTGAGACCCAGTACTTC
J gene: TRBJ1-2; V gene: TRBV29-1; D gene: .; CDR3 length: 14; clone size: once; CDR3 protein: CSVERAPDGYGYTF; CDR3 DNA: TGCAGCGTTGAGCGGGCCCCAGATGGCTATGGCTACACCTTC
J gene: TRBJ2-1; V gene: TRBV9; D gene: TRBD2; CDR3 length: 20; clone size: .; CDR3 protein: CASSTRTGTSGGVSYNEQFF; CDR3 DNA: TGTGCCAGCAGCACCCGTACCGGGACTAGCGGGGGGGTCTCCTACAATGAGCAGTTCTTC
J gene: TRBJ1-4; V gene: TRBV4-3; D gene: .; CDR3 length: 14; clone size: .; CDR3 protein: CASSQMGDNEKLFF; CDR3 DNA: TGCGCCAGCAGCCAAATGGGAGATAATGAAAAACTGTTTTTT
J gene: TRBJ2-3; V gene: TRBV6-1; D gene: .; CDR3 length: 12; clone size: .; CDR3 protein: CASSEKGDTQYF; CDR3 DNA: TGTGCCAGCAGTGAAAAGGGGGATACGCAGTATTTT
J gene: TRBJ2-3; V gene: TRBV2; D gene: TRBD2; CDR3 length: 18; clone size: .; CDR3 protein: CASRRLAGGHGITDTQYF; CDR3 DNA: TGTGCCAGCAGGAGACTAGCGGGGGGCCACGGAATTACAGATACGCAGTATTTT
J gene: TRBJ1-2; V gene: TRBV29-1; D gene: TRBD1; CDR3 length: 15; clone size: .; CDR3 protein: CSARDRVGLCPGYTF; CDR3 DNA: TGCAGCGCTAGGGACAGGGTTGGGTTGTGTCCTGGCTACACCTTC
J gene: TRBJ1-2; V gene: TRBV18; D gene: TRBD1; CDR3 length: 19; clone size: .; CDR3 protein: CASSTRARTGPFDVIGYTF; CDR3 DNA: TGTGCCAGCTCCACCAGAGCTAGGACAGGGCCCTTCGACGTTATCGGCTACACCTTC
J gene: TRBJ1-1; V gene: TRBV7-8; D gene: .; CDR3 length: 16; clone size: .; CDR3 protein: CASSPLFSGAQGEAFF; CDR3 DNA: TGTGCCAGCAGCCCACTGTTTTCAGGGGCCCAGGGGGAAGCTTTCTTT
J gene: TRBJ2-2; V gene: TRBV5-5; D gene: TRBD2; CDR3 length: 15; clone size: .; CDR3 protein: CASSPTSGGAGELFF; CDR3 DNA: TGTGCCAGCAGCCCGACTAGCGGGGGGGCCGGGGAGCTGTTTTTT
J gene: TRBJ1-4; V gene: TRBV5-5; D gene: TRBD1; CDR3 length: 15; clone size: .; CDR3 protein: CASSPAGGPNEKLFF; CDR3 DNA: TGTGCCAGCAGTCCAGCAGGGGGCCCAAATGAAAAACTGTTTTTT
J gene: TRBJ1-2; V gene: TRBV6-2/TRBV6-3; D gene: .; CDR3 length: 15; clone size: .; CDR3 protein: CASSYAPGRNYGYTF; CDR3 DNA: TGTGCCAGCAGTTACGCTCCTGGCAGGAACTATGGCTACACCTTC
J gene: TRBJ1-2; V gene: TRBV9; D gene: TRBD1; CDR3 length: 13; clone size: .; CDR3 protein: CASSSGQGDGYTF; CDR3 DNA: TGTGCCAGCAGCTCGGGACAGGGGGATGGCTACACCTTC
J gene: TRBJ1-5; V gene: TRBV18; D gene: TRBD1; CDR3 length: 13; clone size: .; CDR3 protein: CASSRTGNQPQHF; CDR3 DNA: TGTGCCAGCTCACGGACAGGGAACCAGCCCCAGCATTTT
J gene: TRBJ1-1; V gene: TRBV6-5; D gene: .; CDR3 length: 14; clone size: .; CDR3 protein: CASSLDRVNTEAFF; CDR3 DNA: TGTGCCAGCAGTTTAGACCGGGTGAACACTGAAGCTTTCTTT
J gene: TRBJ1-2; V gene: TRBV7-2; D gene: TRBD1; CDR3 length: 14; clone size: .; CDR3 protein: CASSPTGGHYGYTF; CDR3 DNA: TGTGCCAGCAGTCCGACAGGGGGTCACTATGGCTACACCTTC
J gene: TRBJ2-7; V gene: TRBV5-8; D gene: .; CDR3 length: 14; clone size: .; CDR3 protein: CASRSGILWYEQYF; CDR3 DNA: TGTGCCAGCAGATCGGGGATCTTGTGGTACGAGCAGTACTTC
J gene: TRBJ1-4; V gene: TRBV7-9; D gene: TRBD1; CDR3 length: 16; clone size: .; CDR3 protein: CASSLGGDSSGEKLFF; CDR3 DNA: TGTGCCAGCAGCTTAGGTGGGGACAGTTCGGGCGAAAAACTGTTTTTT
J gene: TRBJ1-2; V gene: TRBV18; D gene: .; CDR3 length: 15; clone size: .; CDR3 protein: CASSPVGGVDYGYTF; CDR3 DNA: TGTGCCAGCTCACCGGTTGGGGGGGTAGACTATGGCTACACCTTC
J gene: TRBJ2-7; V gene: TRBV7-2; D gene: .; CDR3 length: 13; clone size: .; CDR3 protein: CASSLDLPMIQYF; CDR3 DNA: TGTGCCAGCAGCTTAGACTTACCGATGATCCAGTACTTC
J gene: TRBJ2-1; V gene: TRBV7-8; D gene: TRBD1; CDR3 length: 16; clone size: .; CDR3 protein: CASSFTGGVSYNEQFF; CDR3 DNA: TGTGCCAGCAGTTTTACAGGGGGTGTATCCTACAATGAGCAGTTCTTC